This T cell receptor beta chain comes out of a study of blood T cell repertoires in COVID-19. V shed 2 bases, J shed 2 bases, and the junction held 7 bases outside the gene matches. Germline V CDR1 and CDR2: SGHTA, FQGTGA. This CDR3 comprises 16 residues. Generated by immunoSEQ multiplex PCR, the TCRdb table keeps only in-frame clones and is missing some. The profile shows over 150,000 clones, approximately 91% of them singletons. The J gene is TRBJ2-3, the V gene TRBV7-3; 7 bases fit TRBD2. The sequence was collected from a man between 18 and 29 years old with COVID-19, enrolled during active disease. The sequencing input was peripheral blood. CDR3 region: CASSLSSGGVTDTQYF. For the CDR3, the DNA is TGTGCCAGCAGCTTATCTAGCGGAGGGGTCACAGATACGCAGTATTTT.